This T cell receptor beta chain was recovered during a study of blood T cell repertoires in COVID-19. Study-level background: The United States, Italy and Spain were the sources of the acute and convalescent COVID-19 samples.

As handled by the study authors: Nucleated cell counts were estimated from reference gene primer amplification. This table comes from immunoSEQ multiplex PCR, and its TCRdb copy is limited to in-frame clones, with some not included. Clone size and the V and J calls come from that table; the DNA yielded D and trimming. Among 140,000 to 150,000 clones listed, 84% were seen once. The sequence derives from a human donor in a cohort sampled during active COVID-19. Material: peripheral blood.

The CDR3 region is CASRQVSITDTQYF. The CDR3 bases are TGTGCCAGCAGACAGGTTAGCATCACAGATACGCAGTATTTT. The gene calls are TRBV27 and TRBJ2-3; D may be TRBD1 (5 bases). This CDR3 contains 14 residues. The germline V gene encodes CDR1 MNHEY and CDR2 SMNVEV (reference sequence). V lost 6 bases, J lost 2 bases, and 12 bases lay in between.